The 26 T cell receptor beta chains reported below all come from one sample, sequenced in a study of cytomegalovirus exposure and HLA in healthy donors. With 60 Vbeta and 13 Jbeta primers, the PCR was carried out. Data came from immunoSEQ multiplex PCR; TCRdb stores just in-frame clones and leaves some out. This sample has 90,000 to 95,000 clones, with over 70% found just once. The sample comprised PBMCs. The source is a girl under 10 years old in good health and CMV-seropositive.

Here the CDR3 reads CASSLYRLAKNIQYF. The CDR3 nucleotides are TGTGCCAGCAGTTTGTACAGGCTAGCCAAAAACATTCAGTACTTC. The V call is TRBV28, the J call TRBJ2-4, with D possibly being TRBD1 (5 bases). This CDR3 is 15 amino acids long. The germline V gene encodes CDR1 MDHEN and CDR2 SYDVKM. The V end lost 3 bases, the J end lost 0 bases, and 9 bases lay between the germline ends.

The V and J genes are TRBV2 and TRBJ2-1; no clear D. CDR1 SNHLY and CDR2 FYNNEI come from the germline V gene. The CDR3 length is 11 residues. V was shortened by 6 bases and J by 8 bases, with 8 bases between the two germline ends. CDR3 sequence: CASRGLYEQFF. CDR3 nucleotide sequence: TGTGCCAGCAGGGGCCTCTATGAGCAGTTCTTC.

The chain employs TRBV5-1 and TRBJ1-3; D is uncertain. Trimming pared 2 bases from V and 7 bases from J, leaving 16 bases between. There are 15 residues in the CDR3. Germline V gene sequence: CDR1 SGHRS, CDR2 YFSETQ. The CDR3 here is CASSFGESLENTIYF. CDR3 bases: TGCGCCAGCAGCTTTGGAGAGTCGCTGGAGAACACCATATATTTT.

This clone was detected only once. The chain joins TRBV2 to TRBJ2-2, with TRBD2 matching 7 bases. Germline CDR1 is SNHLY and CDR2 is FYNNEI. The CDR3 has 15 amino acids. After removal of 2 bases from V and 5 bases from J, the junction contained 5 bases not matched to a gene. The CDR3 nucleotides read TGTGCCAGCAGTGAATCGCCGGGAGGAACCGGGGAGCTGTTTTTT. It specifies CASSESPGGTGELFF. Variable domain in full (rest from reference TRBV2 and TRBJ2-2): EPEVTQTPSHQVTQMGQEVILRCVPISNHLYFYWYRQILGQKVEFLVSFYNNEISEKSEIFDDQFSVERPDGSNFTLKIRSTKLEDSAMYFCASSESPGGTGELFFGEGSRLTVL.

The rearrangement uses TRBV6-5 and TRBJ2-5, with D unresolved. Deletions cut 7 bases from V and 3 bases from J, with 12 bases between. The CDR3 length is 13 residues. Germline lookup yields CDR1 MNHEY and CDR2 SVGAGI. The CDR3 DNA reads as TGTGCCAGCATGGATCTAGGAAAAGAGACCCAGTACTTC. Protein: CASMDLGKETQYF.

The J gene is TRBJ1-6, the V gene TRBV5-6; D is perhaps TRBD1 (6 bases). Germline lookup yields CDR1 SGHDT and CDR2 YYEEEE. Trimming cost V 3 bases and J 8 bases, with 15 bases left between them. This CDR3 contains 15 residues. As DNA, the CDR3 is TGTGCCAGCAGCTCTGGACAGCTCTGGGATTCACCCCTCCACTTT. It specifies CASSSGQLWDSPLHF.

This clone was recorded once. The chain uses TRBV4-2 and TRBJ1-3; TRBD1 might be the D (5 bases). Germline lookup yields CDR1 LGHNA and CDR2 YNFKEQ. The germline V and J ends were trimmed by 0 bases and 2 bases, with 14 bases remaining between them. The CDR3 spans 17 residues. The CDR3 reads CASSQEGTGPPGNTIYF. In DNA, the CDR3 is TGTGCCAGCAGCCAAGAAGGAACAGGACCCCCTGGAAACACCATATATTTT.

This clone was seen more than once but under ten times. CDR3 sequence (DNA): TGTGCCAGCAGTTACGTCGCGGGAGTATCGGGATACGAGCAGTACTTC. Residues: CASSYVAGVSGYEQYF. The chain uses TRBV6-5 and TRBJ2-7; 7 bases align to TRBD2. CDR3 length equals 16 residues. Germline assignment: CDR1 MNHEY and CDR2 SVGAGI. The trim removed 2 bases at V and 4 bases at J, leaving 11 bases unmatched.

J is TRBJ1-1 and V is TRBV6-1, with D possibly matching TRBD1 (5 bases). V was pared by 1 base and J by 3 bases, with 9 bases between. Germline assignment: CDR1 MNHNS and CDR2 SASEGT. The length of the CDR3 is 14 residues. CDR3 loop: CASSEVWGDTEAFF. CDR3 DNA sequence: TGTGCCAGCAGTGAAGTATGGGGGGACACTGAAGCTTTCTTT.

The chain links TRBV18 to TRBJ1-5; D is ambiguous. V gave up 4 bases and J gave up 2 bases, with 6 bases separating them. Per the germline V gene, CDR1 is KGHSH and CDR2 is LQKENI. This CDR3 region has 13 residues. CDR3 loop: CASSLQGNQPQHF. The DNA for the CDR3 is TGTGCCAGCTCACTGCAGGGCAATCAGCCCCAGCATTTT.

The J gene is TRBJ1-3, the V gene TRBV28; maybe TRBD1 (6 bases). Between the trimmed V and J ends, which lost 6 bases and 6 bases, there was a span of 12 bases. From germline, CDR1 is MDHEN and CDR2 SYDVKM. The CDR3 length is 13 residues. The CDR3 protein is CASSTGILNTIYF. The CDR3, as DNA: TGTGCCAGCAGCACAGGGATATTAAACACCATATATTTT.

This clone was seen more than once but under ten times. The chain couples TRBV6-1 to TRBJ1-1, with D unresolved. CDR3 length: 14 amino acids. V was clipped by 6 bases and J by 4 bases, with 15 bases between them. The V gene's germline CDR1 is MNHNS and CDR2 SASEGT. The CDR3 sequence: CASSVNPEGTEAFF. In nucleotides, the CDR3 is TGTGCCAGCAGCGTGAACCCAGAGGGCACTGAAGCTTTCTTT.

The rearrangement links TRBV5-1 to TRBJ2-5; possibly TRBD2 for D (6 bases). Germline assignment: CDR1 SGHRS and CDR2 YFSETQ. The CDR3 loop spans 15 amino acids. Between the trimmed V and J ends, which lost 3 bases and 4 bases, there was a span of 16 bases. The CDR3 reads CASSYGGAGRETQYF. Written as DNA, the CDR3 is TGCGCCAGCAGCTACGGGGGTGCGGGCAGAGAGACCCAGTACTTC.

The chain carries TRBV27 and TRBJ2-7; TRBD2 aligns across 14 bases. The V gene's germline CDR1 is MNHEY and CDR2 SMNVEV (reference sequence). The CDR3 spans 18 residues. V lost 4 bases to trimming and J lost 4 bases; unmatched junction nucleotides: 12. The CDR3 DNA follows: TGTGCCAGCAGTTACCGACTCGGGACTAGCGGGAGTAAGTACGAGCAGTACTTC. Translation: CASSYRLGTSGSKYEQYF.

The gene calls are TRBV2 and TRBJ1-4; tentatively, D is TRBD1 (6 bases). The CDR3 is 15 residues long. Trimming stripped 7 bases from V and 8 bases from J, with 20 bases between. Germline V gives CDR1 SNHLY, CDR2 FYNNEI. The CDR3, as DNA: TGTGCCAGCAATCGAGGGGGGGGATCGGGAGAAAAACTGTTTTTT. Its translation is CASNRGGGSGEKLFF.

V and J are TRBV25-1 and TRBJ1-4; 7 nucleotides match TRBD1. Germline V gene data show CDR1 as MGHDK and CDR2 as SYGVNS. The CDR3 is 14 residues long. V gave up 4 bases and J gave up 7 bases; unmatched junction bases: 6. Here the CDR3 DNA reads TGTGCCAGCAGTGGACAGGGAAGGGGTGAAAAACTGTTTTTT. Encoded protein: CASSGQGRGEKLFF.

In its sample, this clone was seen a few times. The DNA of the CDR3 is TGTGCCATCAGTGAGCTAAGCGCTACCTACGAGCAGTACTTC. Translated: CAISELSATYEQYF. V and J are TRBV10-3 and TRBJ2-7; no clear D gene. The CDR3 totals 14 residues. V was trimmed by 2 bases and J by 2 bases, leaving 10 bases between them. Germline V CDR1 and CDR2: ENHRY, SYGVKD.

The rearrangement uses TRBV29-1 and TRBJ2-7; 7 bases agree with TRBD2. CDR1 SQVTM and CDR2 ANQGSEA come from the germline V gene. The CDR3 runs to 14 residues. Trimming cost V 0 bases and J 3 bases; bases outside gene matches: 5. CDR3 in amino acids: CSVEEAGAIYEQYF. The CDR3 DNA sequence: TGCAGCGTTGAAGAGGCGGGAGCAATCTACGAGCAGTACTTC.

V is TRBV29-1 and J is TRBJ2-1; D unresolved. The V gene's germline CDR1 is SQVTM and CDR2 ANQGSEA. CDR3 length: 13 amino acids. V was clipped by 8 bases and J by 7 bases, with 18 bases between them. For the CDR3, the DNA is TGCAGCTCCTGGGCCCCTGGTGGGAATGAGCAGTTCTTC. Translation gives CSSWAPGGNEQFF.

The chain uses TRBV9 and TRBJ2-5; D is undetermined. CDR3 length equals 14 residues. V lost 0 bases and J lost 2, with 8 bases in between. The V gene's germline CDR1 is SGDLS and CDR2 YYNGEE. CDR3 residues: CASSVGVAQETQYF. CDR3 coding DNA: TGTGCCAGCAGCGTAGGAGTAGCTCAAGAGACCCAGTACTTC.

The CDR3 loop is CASSLGSSLYEQYF. The CDR3 DNA is TGCGCCAGCAGCTTGGGTTCCAGTCTCTACGAGCAGTACTTC. This chain joins TRBV5-1 and TRBJ2-7, with D unresolved. V was pared by 0 bases and J by 3 bases, with 10 bases between. Looked up from germline, CDR1 is SGHRS and CDR2 is YFSETQ. The CDR3 is 14 residues long.

The chain carries TRBV6-5 and TRBJ2-3, with 7 bases that match TRBD2. The CDR3 consists of 14 residues. J gave up 6 bases and V 6 bases, and 9 bases lay outside the gene matches. Germline assignment: CDR1 MNHEY and CDR2 SVGAGI. The CDR3 here is CASRPGGSVDTQYF. CDR3 coding DNA: TGTGCCAGCAGGCCGGGCGGGAGCGTGGATACGCAGTATTTT.

This chain joins TRBV14 and TRBJ2-5, with D unresolved. V was pared by 3 bases and J by 5 bases, with 4 bases between. This CDR3 contains 11 residues. Germline V gene sequence: CDR1 SGHDN, CDR2 FVKESK. The CDR3 coding sequence is TGTGCCAGCAGCCACGGGGAGACCCAGTACTTC. Its protein is CASSHGETQYF.

The chain carries TRBV6-6 and TRBJ1-5; D is unclear. Germline-derived CDR1 and CDR2 are MNHNY and SVGAGI (reference sequence). V was clipped by 8 bases and J by 0 bases, with 14 bases between them. CDR3 size: 15 residues. The CDR3 nucleotides are TGTGCCAGCCAAACGACGGGGTATAGCAATCAGCCCCAGCATTTT. It translates to CASQTTGYSNQPQHF.

Notes on this clone: This likely comes from a read error, as the CDR3 has no conserved phenylalanine or tryptophan at its end. The limits of the CDR3 on the DNA are not certain, so only TCRdb's listed CDR3 is given. The CDR3 sequence: CASSDRVVL. The chain carries TRBV6-1 and TRBJ2-7; the table's TRBD2 call for D was not verified on the DNA. The CDR3 extends over 9 residues, inclusive of both ends. Germline CDR1 and CDR2: MNHNS and SASEGT.

This clone came up once. V usage is TRBV7-9 and J usage is TRBJ2-7, with 9 bases fitting TRBD2. This CDR3 is built from 15 residues. Germline CDR1 and CDR2: SEHNR and FQNEAQ (reference sequence). The ends lost 3 bases at V and 4 bases at J; junction bases unmatched: 7. CDR3 sequence: CASSLGREGRYEQYF. The CDR3 region has the DNA TGTGCCAGCAGCTTGGGGCGGGAGGGCCGGTACGAGCAGTACTTC.